This T cell receptor (beta chain) was recovered during a study of human T cells and chemical hapten exposure. Findings and caveats of the study: TCRs exceeding 1 in 1000 frequency stayed unchanged with DPC sensitization.

Time point indicated: patch test 1, 2 weeks after DPC sensitization. The sample's treatment: therapeutic diphenylcyclopropenone sensitization with weekly scalp DPC. CDR3 length: 13 amino acids. The V gene's germline CDR1 is LGHDT and CDR2 YNNKEL (reference sequence). The trim removed 5 bases at V and 6 bases at J, leaving 6 bases unmatched. Using its own MiXCR run on the RACE reads, TCRdb lists one record per CDR3 protein. Found here are some 120,000 distinct CDR3 sequences, roughly an eighth of them singletons; the top ten hold more than 1.3%. The table lists this clonotype with a count of one. Its antigen is not identified.

The genes are TRBV3-1 and TRBJ2-7, with 8 bases identical to TRBD1. The receptor was isolated from a woman aged 45-60 years with alopecia areata. Some clones in this sample may be carry-over from other donors' samples. The starting material was whole blood, obtained in connection with sensitization to the hapten diphenylcyclopropenone (DPC). The CDR3 is CASSSRTGREQYF. The CDR3 DNA follows: TGTGCCAGCAGCTCTCGGACAGGGCGCGAGCAGTACTTC.